This TCR beta chain stems from a study of Ad26.COV2.S vaccination and SARS-CoV-2 variants. At the level of the study: Donor got 5x10^10 or 1x10^11 viral particles of Ad26.COV2.S. Study-wide results and caveats: Non-spike TCR breadth was similar in vaccine and placebo recipients.

Treatment noted: 19 received Ad26.COV2.S at low or high dose, single or two shots; about 5 received placebo; per-sample allocation not given. At day 63 after the first vaccine or placebo injection, samples were drawn. Germline V CDR1 and CDR2: SGHRS, YFSETQ. There are 15 residues in the CDR3. Trimming left V 0 bases short and J 5 bases short, with 14 bases between. This clone showed up just once. Its antigen is not identified. Clones were sequenced by immunoSEQ multiplex PCR, and TCRdb holds only the in-frame ones, with some missing. The sample lists roughly 400,000 clones, less than 95% occurring once.

The material sequenced was peripheral blood, taken in a trial of Ad26.COV2.S vaccine versus placebo. The sequence was collected from a person between 18 and 65 years old who received the Ad26.COV2.S COVID-19 vaccine or a placebo. V gene TRBV5-1 combines with J gene TRBJ1-2, with D maybe TRBD1 (5 bases). In nucleotides, the CDR3 is TGCGCCAGCAGCTTGGCCGGAGACAGCTCGTATGGCTACACCTTC. Translation gives CASSLAGDSSYGYTF.